The T cell receptor (beta chain) described here comes from a study of blood T cell repertoires in COVID-19. Study background: PBMCs, B-cell-depleted T cells, or T cells were the source of the cDNA or gDNA that made up the material.

In the study's own analysis: Amplification of reference gene primers provided the estimated nucleated cell counts. The protocol was immunoSEQ multiplex PCR, while the TCRdb copy is restricted to in-frame clones and leaves out a portion. V and J calls and clone size follow that table, whereas D and trimming were derived from the DNA. The sample holds over 95,000 clones, 90% seen once. CDR1 is SGHTA and CDR2 is FQGTGA in the germline V gene. This CDR3 is built from 17 residues. With 5 bases clipped from V and 0 bases from J, the junction kept 5 bases outside the gene matches. The chain is built from TRBV7-3 and TRBJ2-3; 13 bases align to TRBD2. The receptor was derived from a woman between 50 and 59 years old with acute or convalescent COVID-19. The source material was peripheral blood. The CDR3 reads CASSPGTSGASTDTQYF. The CDR3 coding sequence is TGTGCCAGCAGCCCCGGGACTAGCGGGGCTAGCACAGATACGCAGTATTTT. Full variable domain (outside the CDR3, taken from reference TRBV7-3 and TRBJ2-3): GAGVSQTPSNKVTEKGKYVELRCDPISGHTALYWYRQSLGQGPEFLIYFQGTGAADDSGLPNDRFFAVRPEGSVSTLKIQRTERGDSAVYLCASSPGTSGASTDTQYFGPGTRLTVL.